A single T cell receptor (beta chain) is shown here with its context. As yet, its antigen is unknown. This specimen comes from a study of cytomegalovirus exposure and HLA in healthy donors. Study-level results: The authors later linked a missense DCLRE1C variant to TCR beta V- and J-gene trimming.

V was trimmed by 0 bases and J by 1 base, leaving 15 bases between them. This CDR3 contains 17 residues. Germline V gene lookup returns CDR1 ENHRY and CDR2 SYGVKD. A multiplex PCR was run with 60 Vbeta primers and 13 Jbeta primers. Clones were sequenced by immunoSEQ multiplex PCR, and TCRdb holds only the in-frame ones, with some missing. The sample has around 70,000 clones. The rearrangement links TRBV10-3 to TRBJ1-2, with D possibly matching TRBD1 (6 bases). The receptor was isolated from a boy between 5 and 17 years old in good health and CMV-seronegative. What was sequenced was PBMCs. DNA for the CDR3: TGTGCCATCAGTGAGTCTGGGGGGGCCCTCCTTAACTATGGCTACACCTTC. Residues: CAISESGGALLNYGYTF.